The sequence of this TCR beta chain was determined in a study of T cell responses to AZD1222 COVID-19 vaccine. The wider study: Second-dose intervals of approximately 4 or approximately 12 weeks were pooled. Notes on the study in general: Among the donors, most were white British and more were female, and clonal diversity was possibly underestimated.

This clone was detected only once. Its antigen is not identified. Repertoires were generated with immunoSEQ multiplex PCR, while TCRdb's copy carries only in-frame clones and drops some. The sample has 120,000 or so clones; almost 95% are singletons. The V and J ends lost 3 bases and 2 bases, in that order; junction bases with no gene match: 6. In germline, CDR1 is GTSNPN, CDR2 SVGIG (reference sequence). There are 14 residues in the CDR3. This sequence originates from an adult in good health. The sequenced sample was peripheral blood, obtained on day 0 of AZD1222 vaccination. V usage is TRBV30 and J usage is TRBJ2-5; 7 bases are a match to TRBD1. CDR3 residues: CAWRPGQPQETQYF. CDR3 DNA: TGTGCCTGGAGGCCGGGACAGCCACAAGAGACCCAGTACTTC.